Listed below are T cell receptor beta chains from one sample, sequenced in a study of T cell repertoires in cytomegalovirus infection. No antigen is known for these receptors. MiXCR was run by TCRdb on the reads, yielding one entry per CDR3 protein. The sample includes about half a million distinct CDR3 sequences, 33% of them seen just once. Sequences were derived from cultured PBMCs, sampled from culture after CMV antigen stimulation. The receptors here all came from a human donor in good health (CMV status not recorded). Some clones in this sample may be carry-over from other donors' samples. CDR3s include the opening cysteine and the closing phenylalanine or tryptophan.

TRBV4-1	CASSQENWETQYF
TRBV5-4	CASSLVGQGHGYTF
TRBV6-2/TRBV6-3	CASLAVNTGELFF
TRBV3-1	CASSQEVGLAGGQETQYF
TRBV12-3/TRBV12-4	CASSSDWREREQFF
TRBV5-6	CASKQGVGDTQYF
TRBV4-3	CASSQAGTLNTGELFF
TRBV4-2	CASSQEGRVMNTGELFF
TRBV7-2	CASSSESVSYEQYF
TRBV7-2	CASSPEGSSGTQYF
TRBV7-2	CASSSTPSGGETQYF
TRBV5-4	CASSFLQGAYEQYF
TRBV4-1	CASEPLSRSGGNTEAFF
TRBV7-2	CASSAPGTGLANEQFF
TRBV12-5	CASGSPQEYSHNEQFF
TRBV19	CASSAMTGSNQPQHF
TRBV7-9	CASLPPSGATGELFF
TRBV20-1	CSGGQQNTEAFF
TRBV6-2/TRBV6-3	CASSFPGGGPMNTEAFF
TRBV7-2	CASSPVLSGRGDTQYF
TRBV19	CASTETRRLVNGYTF
TRBV11-3	CASSLVGTSALDEQFF
TRBV18	CASSPPTRGPYEAFF
TRBV12-5	CASGPPGRVNTEAFF
TRBV4-3	CASSQVAGVPTGELFF
TRBV12-3/TRBV12-4	CASSFQGNSEQYF
TRBV19	CASKRAGKDTGELFF
TRBV7-6	CASSQPPGGAGDNEQFF
TRBV6-1	CASRGDSRIHEQFF
TRBV7-2	CASSSPGGTAGGTEAFF
TRBV7-2	CASSLRGSIDIQYF
TRBV4-1	CASSQVEVTGVREKLFF
TRBV29-1	CSAAPGENTEAFF
TRBV28	CASSSSGGEGQPQHF
TRBV7-4	CASSPPRTASSGNTIYF
TRBV7-6	CASSLALATGGYNEQFF
TRBV28	CASSPRSVPF
TRBV18	CASSQIDRGDTIYF
TRBV7-2	CASSLVTGTQETQYF
TRBV7-6	CASSLREGRQETQYF